This T cell receptor beta chain was identified during a study of cytomegalovirus exposure and HLA in healthy donors. The PCR ran on 60 Vbeta and 13 Jbeta primers. Sequenced by immunoSEQ multiplex PCR; TCRdb stores in-frame clones only, minus some. The table has approximately 190,000 clones, roughly 80% seen once. CDR1 and CDR2 from the germline V gene are MNHEY and SMNVEV (reference sequence). Trimming took off 3 bases at V and 1 base at J, with 18 bases between the two ends. CDR3 length: 17 amino acids. This clonotype was obtained from a man between 50 and 59 years old in good health and CMV-seronegative. The sample taken for sequencing was PBMCs. V is TRBV27 and J is TRBJ1-1, with D possibly being TRBD1 (5 bases). The DNA of the CDR3 is TGTGCCAGCAGTTTCCCAGCCTTCGACAGCCCGAACACTGAAGCTTTCTTT. It codes for CASSFPAFDSPNTEAFF.